The present TCR beta chain was sequenced within a study of OX40 agonist ivuxolimab in advanced cancers. Overall study context: Averaging 60 years in age, with a range of roughly 20 to 90, the cohort was approximately 87% male. Three patients, one with hepatocellular carcinoma and two with cutaneous melanoma, achieved partial responses. Study-wide results and caveats: Within 6 weeks, CD4+ and CD8+ blood T cells expanded clonally at 0.1 to 3.0 mg/kg.

Germline assignment: CDR1 MGHRA and CDR2 YSYEKL. The CDR3 runs 16 residues. Trimming removed 0 bases at V and 5 bases at J, with 14 bases between. Any history of autoimmune disease or systemic immunosuppression disqualified patients. The method was immunoSEQ multiplex PCR; TCRdb's version includes in-frame clones alone and lacks a portion of them. The sample lists 100,000 to 120,000 clones, roughly 87% seen once, with 0.27% in the top ten. Concerning this clone: As yet, its antigen is unknown.

V is TRBV4-1 and J is TRBJ1-5, with D perhaps matching TRBD1 (5 bases). The sample was CD4+ or CD8+ T cells sorted from blood, taken in a trial of the OX40 agonist ivuxolimab. This TCR was recovered from an adult with an advanced solid tumor such as melanoma, head and neck, liver or kidney cancer. The CDR3 DNA follows: TGCGCCAGCAGCCAAGATCCCCCAGGGTGGCATCAGCCCCAGCATTTT. It translates to CASSQDPPGWHQPQHF.